The TCR beta chain described here comes from a study of blood T cell repertoires in COVID-19. V shed 3 bases and J shed 4 bases, with 8 bases lying between them. This CDR3 has 13 residues. The germline gives CDR1 SEHNR, CDR2 FQNEAQ (reference sequence). Per the original data handling: Reference gene primer amplification gave estimated nucleated cell counts. The assay was immunoSEQ multiplex PCR, and TCRdb's table has in-frame clones only and misses some. D and trimming come from the DNA, and the V and J calls and clone size come from that table. Seen here are a few hundred thousand clones, 75% to 90% observed once, and the top ten hold approximately 2%.

This TCR derives from a young man with active or convalescent COVID-19. The sample taken for sequencing was peripheral blood. The genes are TRBV7-9 and TRBJ2-3, with D unresolved. CDR3 amino acids: CASSFAHPDTQYF. CDR3 DNA: TGTGCCAGCAGCTTCGCGCATCCAGATACGCAGTATTTT.